The 12 T cell receptor beta chains below were found in one sample sequenced in a study of cytomegalovirus exposure and HLA in healthy donors. PCR employed 60 Vbeta and 13 Jbeta primers. The protocol was immunoSEQ multiplex PCR, while the TCRdb copy is restricted to in-frame clones and leaves out a portion. The table has some 220,000 clones, more than 75% seen once. The specimen sequenced was PBMCs. These receptors were taken from a girl aged 2 to 10 in good health and CMV-seronegative.

The gene calls are TRBV2 and TRBJ1-2; 10 nucleotides agree with TRBD1. CDR1 SNHLY and CDR2 FYNNEI come from the germline V gene. V shed 7 bases, J shed 3 bases, and the junction held 5 bases outside the gene matches. The CDR3 runs to 14 residues. The CDR3 DNA reads as TGTGCCAGCAAAATTGGGACAGGGGACTATGGCTACACCTTC. It is translated as CASKIGTGDYGYTF.

The chain couples TRBV5-6 to TRBJ2-7, with 8 bases identical to TRBD1. V dropped 4 bases and J dropped 3; count of bases not matched to a gene: 6. The CDR3 runs to 14 residues. Germline assignment: CDR1 SGHDT and CDR2 YYEEEE. CDR3 loop: CASSGDRSRYEQYF. CDR3 in DNA: TGTGCCAGCAGCGGGGACAGGAGCCGCTACGAGCAGTACTTC. The full variable domain, in which reference TRBV5-6 and TRBJ2-7 provide the parts outside the CDR3, is DAGVTQSPTHLIKTRGQQVTLRCSPKSGHDTVSWYQQALGQGPQFIFQYYEEEERQRGNFPDRFSGHQFPNYSSELNVNALLLGDSALYLCASSGDRSRYEQYFGPGTRLTVT.

This clone has only one observation. V usage is TRBV6-1 and J usage is TRBJ1-2; a weak D match, TRBD1 (6 bases). The CDR3 has 13 residues. Trimming took off 6 bases at V and 3 bases at J, with 11 bases between the two ends. The germline CDR1 and CDR2 sequences are MNHNS and SASEGT. The CDR3 DNA sequence: TGTGCCAGCAGCCGGGACATATACTATGGCTACACCTTC. This sequence encodes CASSRDIYYGYTF.

CDR3 loop: CASSRQGNTEAFF. CDR3 bases: TGTGCCAGCAGCCGACAGGGGAACACTGAAGCTTTCTTT. V is TRBV14 and J is TRBJ1-1; TRBD1 aligns across 7 bases. From germline, CDR1 is SGHDN and CDR2 FVKESK. J gave up 1 base and V 4 bases, and 0 bases lay outside the gene matches. The CDR3 runs to 13 residues.

The chain combines TRBV5-4 with TRBJ1-1; weak D call: TRBD1 (6 bases). CDR3 length: 14 amino acids. Trimming removed 1 base at V and 1 base at J, with 8 bases between. Per germline, CDR1 SGHNT and CDR2 YYREEE (reference sequence). The CDR3 DNA is TGTGCCAGCAGCTTGACAGGGACGAACACTGAAGCTTTCTTT. It specifies CASSLTGTNTEAFF.

The rearrangement joins TRBV30 to TRBJ2-1; D is unresolved. The CDR3 consists of 13 residues. Germline CDR1 reads GTSNPN; CDR2 reads SVGIG (reference sequence). Trimming left V 1 base short and J 0 bases short, with 4 bases between. DNA of the CDR3: TGTGCCTGGAGTGAGAGCTCCTACAATGAGCAGTTCTTC. Amino acid sequence: CAWSESSYNEQFF.

V gene TRBV7-9 combines with J gene TRBJ2-7; D gene unclear. Trimming left V 1 base short and J 2 bases short, with 6 bases between. Germline CDR1 and CDR2: SEHNR and FQNEAQ (reference sequence). This CDR3 is 13 amino acids long. This CDR3 is CASSLGSTYEQYF. Written as DNA, the CDR3 is TGTGCCAGCAGCTTAGGCAGTACCTACGAGCAGTACTTC. Based on the CDR3 plus reference TRBV7-9 and TRBJ2-7, the full variable domain is DTGVSQNPRHKITKRGQNVTFRCDPISEHNRLYWYRQTLGQGPEFLTYFQNEAQLEKSRLLSDRFSAERPKGSFSTLEIQRTEQGDSAMYLCASSLGSTYEQYFGPGTRLTVT.

This clone was seen a single time. The rearrangement joins TRBV2 to TRBJ2-1; D gene ambiguous. Per germline, CDR1 SNHLY and CDR2 FYNNEI. Trimming removed 3 bases from V and 7 bases from J, with 4 bases in between. The CDR3 spans 11 residues. DNA for the CDR3: TGTGCCAGCAGTGACTCTAATGAGCAGTTCTTC. This sequence encodes CASSDSNEQFF.

The chain uses TRBV7-8 and TRBJ2-7; D gene unclear. CDR3 length: 12 amino acids. Trimming left V 1 base short and J 6 bases short, with 7 bases between. The germline CDR1 and CDR2 sequences are SGHVS and FQNEAQ. CDR3 DNA: TGTGCCAGCAGCTTAGTAGCTGGCGAGCAGTACTTC. Translation: CASSLVAGEQYF.

This clone has a single count. The chain carries TRBV28 and TRBJ1-2; 8 bases are shared with TRBD1. After removal of 2 bases from V and 4 bases from J, the junction contained 3 bases not matched to a gene. The CDR3 sequence is 14 residues long. Per germline, CDR1 MDHEN and CDR2 SYDVKM. Here the CDR3 DNA reads TGTGCCAGCAGTTTACAGGGGGCACCCTATGGCTACACCTTC. Encoded protein: CASSLQGAPYGYTF.

The chain links TRBV7-9 to TRBJ2-7, with D unclear. Per the germline V gene, CDR1 is SEHNR and CDR2 is FQNEAQ (reference sequence). V was pared by 1 base and J by 2 bases, with 9 bases between. The CDR3 loop spans 14 amino acids. CDR3 amino acids: CASSLGQVAYEQYF. The CDR3 bases are TGTGCCAGCAGCTTAGGGCAGGTCGCCTACGAGCAGTACTTC.

The chain couples TRBV19 to TRBJ2-2; D not certain. V was shortened by 2 bases and J by 5 bases, with 3 bases between the two germline ends. CDR1 is LNHDA, CDR2 SQIVND, per germline (reference sequence). The CDR3 is 12 residues long. CDR3 sequence: CASSIQTGELFF. The CDR3 DNA reads TGTGCCAGTAGTATACAGACCGGGGAGCTGTTTTTT.